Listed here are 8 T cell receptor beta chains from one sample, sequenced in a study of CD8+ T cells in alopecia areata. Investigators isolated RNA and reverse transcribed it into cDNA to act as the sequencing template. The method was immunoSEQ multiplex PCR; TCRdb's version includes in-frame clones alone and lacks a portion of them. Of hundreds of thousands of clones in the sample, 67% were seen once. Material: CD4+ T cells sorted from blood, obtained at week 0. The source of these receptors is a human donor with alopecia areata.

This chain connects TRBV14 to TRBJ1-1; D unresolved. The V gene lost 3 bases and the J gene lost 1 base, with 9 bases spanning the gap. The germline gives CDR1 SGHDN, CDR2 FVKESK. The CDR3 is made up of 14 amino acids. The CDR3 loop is CASSQLAANTEAFF. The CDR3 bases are TGTGCCAGCAGCCAGTTAGCCGCGAACACTGAAGCTTTCTTT. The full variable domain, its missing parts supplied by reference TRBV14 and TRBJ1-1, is EAGVTQFPSHSVIEKGQTVTLRCDPISGHDNLYWYRRVMGKEIKFLLHFVKESKQDESGMPNNRFLAERTGGTYSTLKVQPAELEDSGVYFCASSQLAANTEAFFGQGTRLTVV.

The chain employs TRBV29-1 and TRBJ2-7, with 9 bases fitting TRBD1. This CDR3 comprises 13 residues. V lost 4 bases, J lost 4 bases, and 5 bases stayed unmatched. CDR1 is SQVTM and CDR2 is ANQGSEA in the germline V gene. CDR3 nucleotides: TGCAGCGTTGGGAAGACAGGGGGATACGAGCAGTACTTC. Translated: CSVGKTGGYEQYF.

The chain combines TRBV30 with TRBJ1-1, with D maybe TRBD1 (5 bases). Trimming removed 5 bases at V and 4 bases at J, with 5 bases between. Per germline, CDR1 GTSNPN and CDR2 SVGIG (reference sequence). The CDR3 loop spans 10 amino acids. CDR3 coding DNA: TGTGCCTGGGGGACCACTGAAGCTTTCTTT. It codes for CAWGTTEAFF.

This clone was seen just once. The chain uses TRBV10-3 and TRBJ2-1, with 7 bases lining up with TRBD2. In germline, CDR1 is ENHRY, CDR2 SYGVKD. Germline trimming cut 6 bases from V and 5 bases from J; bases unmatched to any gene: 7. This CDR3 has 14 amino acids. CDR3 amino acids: CAIRSGTINNEQFF. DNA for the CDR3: TGTGCCATCAGGTCCGGGACTATTAACAATGAGCAGTTCTTC.

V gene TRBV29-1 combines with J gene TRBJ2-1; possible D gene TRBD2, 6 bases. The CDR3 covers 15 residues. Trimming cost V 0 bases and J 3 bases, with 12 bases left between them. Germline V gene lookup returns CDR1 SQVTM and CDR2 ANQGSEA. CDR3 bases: TGCAGCGTTGAAGATCGGGCGGGGAACTACAATGAGCAGTTCTTC. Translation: CSVEDRAGNYNEQFF.

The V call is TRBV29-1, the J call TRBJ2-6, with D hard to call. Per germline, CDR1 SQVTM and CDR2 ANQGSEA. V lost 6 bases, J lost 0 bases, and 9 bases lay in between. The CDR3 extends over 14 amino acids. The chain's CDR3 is CSVRLFSGANVLTF. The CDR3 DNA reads TGCAGCGTGAGACTCTTCTCTGGGGCCAACGTCCTGACTTTC.

CDR3 DNA sequence: TGTGCCAGCAGTCAAGAGGGATACAATGAGCAGTTCTTC. It specifies CASSQEGYNEQFF. This rearrangement joins TRBV2 to TRBJ2-1; D is possibly TRBD2 (5 bases). In germline, CDR1 is SNHLY, CDR2 FYNNEI. CDR3 size: 13 residues. Trimming pared 5 bases from V and 4 bases from J, leaving 9 bases between.

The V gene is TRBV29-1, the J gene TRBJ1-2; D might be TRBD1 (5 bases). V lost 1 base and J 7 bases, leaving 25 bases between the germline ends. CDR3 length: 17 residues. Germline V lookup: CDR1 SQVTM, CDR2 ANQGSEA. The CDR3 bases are TGCAGCGTTGAAGGACCACTCTCCCTAAGGGGAGGCTTTGGCTACACCTTC. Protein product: CSVEGPLSLRGGFGYTF.